Below are 32 T cell receptor beta chains sequenced from a single sample in a study of blood T cell repertoires in COVID-19. The repertoire was sequenced with immunoSEQ multiplex PCR; TCRdb's copy has only in-frame clones and lacks some. The table has approximately 300,000 clones, about 85% seen once; the top ten hold around 3.7%. The sample taken for sequencing was peripheral blood. Source of these receptors: a woman aged 50 to 60 with active or convalescent COVID-19.

The V and J genes are TRBV5-6 and TRBJ1-1; 9 positions match TRBD1. Trimming cost V 0 bases and J 5 bases; bases outside gene matches: 8. The germline CDR1 and CDR2 sequences are SGHDT and YYEEEE. The CDR3 is 16 amino acids. Here the CDR3 reads CASSLEGQGIVTEAFF. The CDR3 DNA reads as TGTGCCAGCAGCTTGGAGGGACAGGGTATAGTAACTGAAGCTTTCTTT.

The V and J genes are TRBV24-1 and TRBJ1-5, with unresolved D. The CDR3 contains 13 residues. V lost 12 bases and J lost 4, with 15 bases in between. The germline V gene encodes CDR1 KGHDR and CDR2 SFDVKD. The CDR3 nucleotides are TGTGCCGTCGGTGTAGGGAGGAATCAGCCCCAGCATTTT. Translating gives CAVGVGRNQPQHF.

The gene calls are TRBV6-5 and TRBJ1-2; no firm D call. CDR1 and CDR2 (germline): MNHEY, SVGAGI. This CDR3 is 14 amino acids long. Deletions cut 6 bases from V and 3 bases from J, with 14 bases between. CDR3 DNA: TGTGCCAGCAGCGAGGCGCTGCGTGACTATGGCTACACCTTC. It encodes CASSEALRDYGYTF.

The chain links TRBV7-2 to TRBJ2-1; TRBD1 agrees at 7 bases. There are 16 residues in the CDR3. V lost 8 bases, J lost 0 bases, and 10 bases stayed unmatched. CDR1 and CDR2 from the germline V gene are SGHTA and FQGNSA. The CDR3 protein is CASLRRQGSSYNEQFF. DNA for the CDR3: TGTGCCAGCTTAAGACGACAGGGAAGCTCCTACAATGAGCAGTTCTTC. Using reference TRBV7-2 and TRBJ2-1 for the parts outside the CDR3, the full variable domain is GAGVSQSPSNKVTEKGKDVELRCDPISGHTALYWYRQSLGQGLEFLIYFQGNSAPDKSGLPSDRFSAERTGGSVSTLTIQRTQQEDSAVYLCASLRRQGSSYNEQFFGPGTRLTVL.

This clone has just one count. The V gene is TRBV5-4, the J gene TRBJ1-3; possibly TRBD1 for D (6 bases). Germline values: CDR1 SGHNT, CDR2 YYREEE (reference sequence). The CDR3 loop spans 16 amino acids. V dropped 4 bases and J dropped 2 bases, with 16 bases sitting between them. The CDR3 DNA sequence: TGTGCCAGCAGCAGGGGGGGGGAGATGGCTGGAAACACCATATATTTT. This translates into CASSRGGEMAGNTIYF.

The CDR3 DNA sequence: TGTGCCAGCAGGGATTGGGCAGGGGGCCGAAACACTGAAGCTTTCTTT. Encoded protein: CASRDWAGGRNTEAFF. V usage is TRBV28 and J usage is TRBJ1-1, with 8 bases aligning to TRBD1. The CDR3 is made up of 16 amino acids. Germline V gene data show CDR1 as MDHEN and CDR2 as SYDVKM. V lost 6 bases to trimming and J lost 2 bases; unmatched junction nucleotides: 11.

The chain couples TRBV7-2 to TRBJ2-5; weak D call: TRBD1 (5 bases). V lost 2 bases and J 0 bases, leaving 10 bases between the germline ends. The V gene's germline CDR1 is SGHTA and CDR2 FQGNSA. This CDR3 has 15 residues. The CDR3 DNA follows: TGTGCCAGCAGCTTAAGGTGGGGCAACCAAGAGACCCAGTACTTC. This encodes CASSLRWGNQETQYF.

This clone was counted a single time. The rearrangement links TRBV7-3 to TRBJ2-1; D perhaps matches TRBD2 (5 bases). Per the germline V gene, CDR1 is SGHTA and CDR2 is FQGTGA. V was clipped by 1 base and J by 9 bases, with 10 bases between them. The CDR3 runs to 13 residues. CDR3 residues: CASSLNEGSEQFF. CDR3 nucleotides: TGTGCCAGCAGCTTAAACGAGGGCTCTGAGCAGTTCTTC.

The V gene is TRBV20-1, the J gene TRBJ1-3; D uncertain. Germline V gene lookup returns CDR1 DFQATT and CDR2 SNEGSKA (reference sequence). Trimming left V 2 bases short and J 4 bases short, with 3 bases between. The CDR3 sequence is 11 residues long. CDR3 protein: CSARQGNTIYF. CDR3 in DNA: TGCAGTGCTAGACAGGGAAACACCATATATTTT.

This chain joins TRBV5-1 and TRBJ2-7; tentatively, D is TRBD2 (6 bases). The CDR3 totals 15 residues. V lost 7 bases and J lost 0, with 17 bases in between. Germline V CDR1 and CDR2: SGHRS, YFSETQ. CDR3 in amino acids: CASSPVVGGSYEQYF. CDR3 bases: TGCGCCAGCTCGCCCGTGGTGGGGGGCTCCTACGAGCAGTACTTC.

This clone was seen just once. The chain carries TRBV12-5 and TRBJ2-5; D unclear. CDR3 length: 14 residues. Trimming took 2 bases from V and 1 from J, leaving 8 bases between them. CDR1 is LGHNT, CDR2 FRNRAP, per germline. DNA of the CDR3: TGTGCTAGTGGTTTGCAGGCAGGCCAAGAGACCCAGTACTTC. Protein sequence: CASGLQAGQETQYF. Filled out from reference TRBV12-5 and TRBJ2-5, the complete variable domain reads DARVTQTPRHKVTEMGQEVTMRCQPILGHNTVFWYRQTMMQGLELLAYFRNRAPLDDSGMPKDRFSAEMPDATLATLKIQPSEPRDSAVYFCASGLQAGQETQYFGPGTRLLVL.

This chain connects TRBV29-1 to TRBJ1-2; 9 bases are a match to TRBD1. The trim removed 6 bases at V and 3 bases at J, leaving 8 bases unmatched. The length of the CDR3 is 14 residues. Germline assignment: CDR1 SQVTM and CDR2 ANQGSEA. The CDR3 reads CSVPTGGKDYGYTF. The CDR3 DNA follows: TGCAGCGTCCCTACAGGGGGCAAGGACTATGGCTACACCTTC.

A few counts support this clone. V usage is TRBV5-4 and J usage is TRBJ2-7; D might be TRBD1 (5 bases). Germline CDR1 SGHNT, CDR2 YYREEE (reference sequence). The CDR3 is made up of 13 amino acids. Trimming pared 0 bases from V and 4 bases from J, leaving 8 bases between. The CDR3 region is CASSLEQVYEQYF. DNA of the CDR3: TGTGCCAGCAGCTTGGAACAGGTTTACGAGCAGTACTTC.

This clone was seen only a few times. The chain couples TRBV5-1 to TRBJ1-1, with 10 bases matching TRBD1. The trim removed 1 base at V and 5 bases at J, leaving 5 bases unmatched. This CDR3 is built from 15 residues. The germline V gene has CDR1 SGHRS and CDR2 YFSETQ. The CDR3 DNA is TGCGCCAGCAGCTTGAGTAGGACAGGGGGGACTGAAGCTTTCTTT. Translation gives CASSLSRTGGTEAFF.

This chain uses TRBV5-1 with TRBJ2-7, with 8 bases that match TRBD1. Trimming took 5 bases from V and 0 from J; bases not matched to a gene: 4. The CDR3 totals 14 residues. Germline V gene lookup returns CDR1 SGHRS and CDR2 YFSETQ. The CDR3 coding sequence is TGCGCCAGCAGGGGACAGGTGAGCTCCTACGAGCAGTACTTC. It codes for CASRGQVSSYEQYF.

The chain joins TRBV11-2 to TRBJ1-1; 9 nucleotides align to TRBD1. V was pared by 1 base and J by 10 bases, with 19 bases of the junction left unmatched. Per the germline V gene, CDR1 is SGHAT and CDR2 is FQNNGV. This CDR3 has 18 residues. CDR3 in DNA: TGTGCCAGCAGCTTAGTGGGGCGGGACAGGGTTTCGGGTATAGGAGCTTTCTTT. As protein: CASSLVGRDRVSGIGAFF.

This clone has a single count. This rearrangement joins TRBV11-3 to TRBJ1-2; D unclear. The length of the CDR3 is 19 residues. CDR1 is SGHNT, CDR2 YENEEA, per germline. Trimming cost V 2 bases and J 3 bases, with 25 bases left between them. The CDR3 coding sequence is TGTGCCAGCAGCTTACTTTGTCAAGGCACAGAAACGAACGACTATGGCTACACCTTC. Protein product: CASSLLCQGTETNDYGYTF.

The CDR3 loop is CASSSSVATNEKLFF. The CDR3 region has the DNA TGTGCCAGTAGTTCTTCGGTCGCAACTAATGAAAAACTGTTTTTT. This chain connects TRBV19 to TRBJ1-4; no definite D call. The CDR3 sequence is 15 residues long. Germline CDR1 LNHDA, CDR2 SQIVND (reference sequence). V was cut by 5 bases and J by 0 bases, with 10 bases left in between.

This clone showed up just a few times. The rearrangement links TRBV18 to TRBJ2-7, with 8 bases lining up with TRBD2. CDR1 is KGHSH, CDR2 LQKENI, per germline. The length of the CDR3 is 14 residues. The J segment lost 7 bases and the V segment lost 3 bases, leaving 8 bases of the junction unmatched. CDR3 nucleotide sequence: TGTGCCAGCTCACCCGACGGGAGGGCCCGGGAGCAGTACTTC. Translated, it gives CASSPDGRAREQYF.

CDR3: CASSEARYQPQHF. The CDR3 bases are TGTGCCAGCAGTGAAGCGCGGTATCAGCCCCAGCATTTT. The rearrangement uses TRBV6-1 and TRBJ1-5; D gene ambiguous. Trimming left V 0 bases short and J 5 bases short, with 5 bases between. The length of the CDR3 is 13 residues. CDR1 and CDR2 from the germline V gene are MNHNS and SASEGT.

The gene calls are TRBV7-3 and TRBJ2-3; 7 bases line up with TRBD1. V dropped 5 bases and J dropped 0; count of bases not matched to a gene: 8. CDR1 and CDR2 (germline): SGHTA, FQGTGA. There are 16 residues in the CDR3. The CDR3 here is CASSPRTGPSTDTQYF. Written as DNA, the CDR3 is TGTGCCAGCAGCCCGAGGACAGGACCCAGCACAGATACGCAGTATTTT.

The chain has TRBV6-5 and TRBJ1-6; D may be TRBD1 (6 bases). The CDR3 has 12 residues. Trimming pared 5 bases from V and 10 bases from J, leaving 9 bases between. CDR1 is MNHEY and CDR2 is SVGAGI in the germline V gene. The chain's CDR3 is CASSKTGSPLHF. The CDR3 bases are TGTGCCAGCAGTAAGACAGGATCACCCCTCCACTTT.

The chain combines TRBV5-1 with TRBJ2-3, with D possibly TRBD1 on 6 matching bases. Germline assignment: CDR1 SGHRS and CDR2 YFSETQ. The CDR3 length is 17 residues. V lost 0 bases, J lost 0 bases, and 14 bases lay in between. The CDR3 here is CASSLAWGLPSTDTQYF. The CDR3 DNA reads TGCGCCAGCAGCTTGGCCTGGGGGCTACCGAGCACAGATACGCAGTATTTT.

The chain couples TRBV4-1 to TRBJ2-6; 7 bases fit TRBD1. V was pared by 0 bases and J by 0 bases, with 8 bases of the junction left unmatched. Looked up from germline, CDR1 is MGHRA and CDR2 is YSYEKL. The CDR3 spans 19 residues. CDR3 region: CASSQERDRVLSGANVLTF. CDR3 nucleotides: TGCGCCAGCAGCCAAGAAAGAGACAGGGTGCTCTCTGGGGCCAACGTCCTGACTTTC.

This chain joins TRBV7-9 and TRBJ1-6; perhaps TRBD1 as D (5 bases). This CDR3 contains 14 residues. The germline V and J ends were trimmed by 3 bases and 7 bases, with 10 bases remaining between them. Germline-derived CDR1 and CDR2 are SEHNR and FQNEAQ (reference sequence). The CDR3 DNA sequence: TGTGCCAGCAGCTTCGGAGGGGACAATTCACCCCTCCACTTT. Translation: CASSFGGDNSPLHF.

The rearrangement joins TRBV4-1 to TRBJ2-1, with TRBD2 identical over 11 bases. CDR3 length equals 16 residues. Germline lookup yields CDR1 MGHRA and CDR2 YSYEKL. The J segment lost 7 bases and the V segment lost 4 bases, leaving 9 bases of the junction unmatched. CDR3: CASSPFASGRRNEQFF. DNA for the CDR3: TGCGCCAGCAGCCCTTTTGCTAGCGGGAGGCGTAATGAGCAGTTCTTC.

The chain recombines TRBV4-1 with TRBJ2-7, with 14 bases identical to TRBD2. Germline lookup yields CDR1 MGHRA and CDR2 YSYEKL. With V trimmed by 1 base and J by 5 bases, 4 bases remained unmatched. The CDR3 spans 16 residues. Written as DNA, the CDR3 is TGCGCCAGCAGCCAAGTCGGGACTAGCGGGAGTCACGAGCAGTACTTC. It translates to CASSQVGTSGSHEQYF.

Comment on this clone: Other DNA sequences within the sample encode an identical CDR3. The V call is TRBV2, the J call TRBJ2-1; TRBD2 matches at 10 bases. The CDR3 covers 14 residues. CDR1 is SNHLY, CDR2 FYNNEI, per germline. The V gene end was trimmed by 4 bases and the J gene end by 7 bases; junction bases not matched to a gene: 4. The chain's CDR3 is CASSASGRGNEQFF. CDR3 sequence (DNA): TGTGCCAGCAGTGCCAGCGGGAGGGGTAATGAGCAGTTCTTC. Full variable domain (outside the CDR3, taken from reference TRBV2 and TRBJ2-1): EPEVTQTPSHQVTQMGQEVILRCVPISNHLYFYWYRQILGQKVEFLVSFYNNEISEKSEIFDDQFSVERPDGSNFTLKIRSTKLEDSAMYFCASSASGRGNEQFFGPGTRLTVL.

Only one count was recorded for this clone. The chain recombines TRBV5-1 with TRBJ2-1; the match to TRBD2 covers 10 bases. The CDR3 covers 15 residues. Germline lookup yields CDR1 SGHRS and CDR2 YFSETQ. V lost 5 bases, J lost 9 bases, and 11 bases stayed unmatched. The CDR3 here is CASRLAGPTVSEQFF. The CDR3 DNA sequence: TGCGCCAGCAGACTAGCGGGACCCACCGTCAGTGAGCAGTTCTTC.

This clone was detected only once. The gene calls are TRBV21-1 and TRBJ2-1; the D call TRBD2 from the table was never checked on the DNA. TRBV21-1 represents a pseudogene. The CDR3 contains 16 residues. CDR3 sequence: CASSLSGRGSYNEQFF. The DNA of the CDR3 is TGTGCCAGCAGCCTAAGCGGGAGGGGCTCCTACAATGAGCAGTTCTTC.

The chain employs TRBV4-1 and TRBJ2-1; 11 bases match TRBD2. V lost 0 bases to trimming and J lost 5 bases; unmatched junction nucleotides: 12. Per the germline V gene, CDR1 is MGHRA and CDR2 is YSYEKL. CDR3 length equals 19 residues. CDR3 residues: CASSQEFPTSGSRDNEQFF. Written as DNA, the CDR3 is TGCGCCAGCAGCCAAGAATTTCCTACTAGCGGGAGTAGAGACAATGAGCAGTTCTTC.

The rearrangement links TRBV19 to TRBJ1-5, with D perhaps TRBD1 (6 bases). The CDR3 is 17 amino acids. Germline-derived CDR1 and CDR2 are LNHDA and SQIVND (reference sequence). The V end lost 0 bases, the J end lost 0 bases, and 12 bases lay between the germline ends. The CDR3 region has the DNA TGTGCCAGTAGTATAGAGGGGACGGGACATAGCAATCAGCCCCAGCATTTT. The encoded protein is CASSIEGTGHSNQPQHF.